These 27 T cell receptor beta chains came from one sample sequenced in a study of regulatory T cells in long-lasting Graves disease. To make TCR beta libraries, researchers used iRepertoire HTBI primers and Arm-PCR of CDR3 regions. MiXCR was run by TCRdb on the multiplex PCR reads, yielding one entry per CDR3 protein. The table has roughly 520,000 distinct CDR3 sequences, 12% seen once. The time point is: newly diagnosed GD, antithyroid drugs for less than 3 months. Following extraction of RNA from PBMCs, that RNA was used to make the TCR library. These data also formed part of another study, on T cells in Graves' hyperthyroidism and ophthalmopathy.

The sample was peripheral blood mononuclear cells (PBMCs), taken at new diagnosis, from a patient treated with antithyroid drugs. Receptors were obtained from a young woman with Graves disease.

The chain links TRBV7-9 to TRBJ2-7; D might be TRBD2 (6 bases). The ends were cut back, 8 bases at V and 7 bases at J, with 9 bases in the middle. The CDR3 totals 10 residues. CDR1 is SEHNR, CDR2 FQNEAQ, per germline (reference sequence). The CDR3 loop reads CASGAGEQYF. CDR3 nucleotides: TGTGCCAGCGGCGCGGGGGAGCAGTACTTC.

In its sample, this clonotype was seen many times. The genes are TRBV27 and TRBJ2-3, with 8 bases that match TRBD1. The ends lost 4 bases at V and 3 bases at J; junction bases unmatched: 9. Germline V gene lookup returns CDR1 MNHEY and CDR2 SMNVEV (reference sequence). The length of the CDR3 is 16 residues. CDR3 DNA: TGTGCCAGCAGTTCATACCCCCGACAGGGGACAGATACGCAGTATTTT. Amino acids: CASSSYPRQGTDTQYF.

This clonotype was seen repeatedly, ten times or more. This chain joins TRBV20-1 and TRBJ1-2; a weak D match, TRBD1 (6 bases). CDR3 length: 16 residues. Trimming stripped 1 base from V and 5 bases from J, with 20 bases between. Germline V lookup: CDR1 DFQATT, CDR2 SNEGSKA (reference sequence). CDR3 sequence: CSARGGGGGRLYGYTF. DNA of the CDR3: TGCAGTGCTAGAGGGGGGGGCGGGGGTCGGCTTTATGGCTACACCTTC.

This clonotype was recorded at least ten times. The chain links TRBV29-1 to TRBJ2-6; D is uncertain. CDR3 size: 13 residues. Germline V gene data show CDR1 as SQVTM and CDR2 as ANQGSEA. The V gene lost 5 bases and the J gene lost 0 bases, with 5 bases spanning the gap. The CDR3 nucleotides read TGCAGCGTTCGGACCTCTGGGGCCAACGTCCTGACTTTC. Its protein product is CSVRTSGANVLTF.

This clonotype was seen repeatedly, ten times or more. J is TRBJ1-2 and V is TRBV28, with TRBD1 matching 9 bases. CDR3 length: 17 residues. The germline V gene encodes CDR1 MDHEN and CDR2 SYDVKM. With V trimmed by 5 bases and J by 5 bases, 15 bases remained unmatched. Written as DNA, the CDR3 is TGTGCCAGCAGTCCCTCCGGGACAGGGAGGATTAAGTATGGCTACACCTTC. This sequence encodes CASSPSGTGRIKYGYTF.

The chain couples TRBV7-2 to TRBJ2-2; possible D gene TRBD1, 5 bases. The CDR3 runs 16 residues. V lost 0 bases and J 4 bases, leaving 12 bases between the germline ends. In germline, CDR1 is SGHTA, CDR2 FQGNSA. This CDR3 is CASSLAWQGRTGELFF. The DNA for the CDR3 is TGTGCCAGCAGCTTAGCGTGGCAGGGTCGCACCGGGGAGCTGTTTTTT.

There are many counts of this clonotype. V is TRBV7-9 and J is TRBJ2-3; 7 bases fit TRBD1. The CDR3 has 15 residues. CDR1 is SEHNR, CDR2 FQNEAQ, per germline (reference sequence). V shed 5 bases and J 5 bases; nucleotides not matched to a gene: 10. The CDR3 DNA sequence: TGTGCCAGCAGCCTAGGACAGGCTGGAGGAGATACGCAGTATTTT. Translating it yields CASSLGQAGGDTQYF. Supplemented by reference TRBV7-9 and TRBJ2-3, the full variable domain reads DTGVSQNPRHKITKRGQNVTFRCDPISEHNRLYWYRQTLGQGPEFLTYFQNEAQLEKSRLLSDRFSAERPKGSFSTLEIQRTEQGDSAMYLCASSLGQAGGDTQYFGPGTRLTVL.

The chain joins TRBV12-3 or TRBV12-4 to TRBJ1-2, with TRBD1 as a possible D gene (6 bases). CDR3 length: 12 amino acids. V dropped 10 bases and J dropped 7 bases, with 16 bases sitting between them. CDR3 nucleotides: TGTGCCACCCGGGGGGGGGCTCCTGGCTACACCTTC. It specifies CATRGGAPGYTF.

This clonotype has a count of ten or more. The chain employs TRBV12-3 or TRBV12-4 and TRBJ2-3; D is undetermined. Trimming shortened V by 3 bases and J by 6 bases, and 16 bases separated the two germline ends. CDR3 length: 15 amino acids. CDR3 loop: CASSFPANEGDTQYF. CDR3 in DNA: TGTGCCAGCAGTTTTCCCGCAAACGAAGGGGATACGCAGTATTTT.

At least ten counts were recorded for this clonotype. The chain is built from TRBV10-3 and TRBJ2-7, with a weak D call TRBD1 (6 bases). From germline, CDR1 is ENHRY and CDR2 SYGVKD. This CDR3 has 13 amino acids. Trimming pared 11 bases from V and 4 bases from J, leaving 18 bases between. In nucleotides, the CDR3 is TGTGCCGTCGGACGGGACAACAATTACGAGCAGTACTTC. This codes for CAVGRDNNYEQYF.

This clonotype has a handful of counts. The V call is TRBV6-1, the J call TRBJ2-2; 10 bases are a match to TRBD1. Germline V gene sequence: CDR1 MNHNS, CDR2 SASEGT. The V segment lost 7 bases and the J segment 6 bases; nucleotides outside the gene matches: 8. CDR3 length equals 15 residues. CDR3 in amino acids: CASTPTGGFSGELFF. Here the CDR3 DNA reads TGTGCCAGCACCCCGACAGGGGGCTTTTCCGGGGAGCTGTTTTTT.

This clonotype showed up many times. The V gene is TRBV7-3, the J gene TRBJ1-2, with D hard to call. Germline CDR1 SGHTA, CDR2 FQGTGA. Trimming left V 3 bases short and J 8 bases short, with 16 bases between. The CDR3 is 14 amino acids. CDR3 loop: CASSFDPDDKGYTF. CDR3 coding DNA: TGTGCCAGCAGCTTCGACCCCGACGACAAAGGCTACACCTTC.

This rearrangement joins TRBV3-1 to TRBJ2-1; D is unclear. This CDR3 contains 13 residues. The V and J ends lost 1 base and 12 bases respectively, with 13 bases between them. The germline V gene has CDR1 LGHDT and CDR2 YNNKEL (reference sequence). The CDR3 region has the DNA TGTGCCAGCAGCCAAGGCCCTGTAAAAGGGCAGTTCTTC. It is translated as CASSQGPVKGQFF.

This clonotype was picked up a small number of times. The CDR3 loop reads CASSPERTGGPRRGYTF. CDR3 nucleotides: TGTGCCAGCAGCCCCGAAAGGACAGGGGGCCCCAGACGTGGCTACACCTTC. The chain is built from TRBV11-2 and TRBJ1-2; 11 positions agree with TRBD1. This CDR3 has 17 amino acids. J gave up 7 bases and V 5 bases, and 15 bases lay outside the gene matches. Germline V gives CDR1 SGHAT, CDR2 FQNNGV. Full variable domain (remainder filled in from reference TRBV11-2 and TRBJ1-2): EAGVAQSPRYKIIEKRQSVAFWCNPISGHATLYWYQQILGQGPKLLIQFQNNGVVDDSQLPKDRFSAERLKGVDSTLKIQPAKLEDSAVYLCASSPERTGGPRRGYTFGSGTRLTVV.

This clonotype was detected many times. The chain is built from TRBV27 and TRBJ2-7; D unresolved. The germline gives CDR1 MNHEY, CDR2 SMNVEV (reference sequence). Trimming left V 0 bases short and J 0 bases short, with 12 bases between. The CDR3 is 16 amino acids. The CDR3 reads CASSLSLAHASYEQYF. CDR3 in DNA: TGTGCCAGCAGTTTATCGTTGGCGCATGCCTCCTACGAGCAGTACTTC.

This clonotype was recorded many times. J is TRBJ1-2 and V is TRBV12-3 or TRBV12-4; weak D call: TRBD1 (5 bases). The CDR3 has 16 residues. V lost 3 bases to trimming and J lost 1 base, with 15 bases between them. The CDR3 DNA reads TGTGCCAGCAGTTTCTCACGGACAAACCGTAACTATGGCTACACCTTC. This translates into CASSFSRTNRNYGYTF.

This clonotype was recorded at least ten times. This chain connects TRBV7-9 to TRBJ2-5; no clear D. There are 14 residues in the CDR3. Germline V lookup: CDR1 SEHNR, CDR2 FQNEAQ (reference sequence). V was trimmed by 0 bases and J by 5 bases, leaving 10 bases between them. The CDR3 DNA reads as TGTGCCAGCAGCTTAGCGCCCAGTGGTGAGACCCAGTACTTC. Protein product: CASSLAPSGETQYF.

This chain joins TRBV7-3 and TRBJ2-3; 11 positions match TRBD1. V was pared by 3 bases and J by 4 bases, with 9 bases of the junction left unmatched. The CDR3 has 17 amino acids. The germline V gene has CDR1 SGHTA and CDR2 FQGTGA. The CDR3 spells CASSFLSPGQGADTQYF. CDR3 DNA: TGTGCCAGCAGCTTTTTATCTCCGGGACAGGGGGCAGATACGCAGTATTTT.

The J gene is TRBJ2-1, the V gene TRBV7-8; 8 bases are shared with TRBD2. The CDR3 is made up of 16 amino acids. V was clipped by 5 bases and J by 0 bases; unmatched bases: 6. Germline V gives CDR1 SGHVS, CDR2 FQNEAQ. CDR3 amino acids: CASSPTSANSYNEQFF. The CDR3 DNA sequence: TGTGCCAGCAGCCCGACTAGCGCGAACTCCTACAATGAGCAGTTCTTC.

This clonotype was found many times. The chain couples TRBV20-1 to TRBJ1-1; no clear D gene. This CDR3 is built from 11 residues. Trimming removed 1 base from V and 4 bases from J, with 4 bases in between. The germline CDR1 and CDR2 sequences are DFQATT and SNEGSKA (reference sequence). CDR3 loop: CSARGSTEAFF. The CDR3 DNA reads as TGCAGTGCTAGAGGGAGCACTGAAGCTTTCTTT.

The chain combines TRBV3-1 with TRBJ2-1; D may be TRBD2 (6 bases). The V gene's germline CDR1 is LGHDT and CDR2 YNNKEL (reference sequence). This CDR3 has 15 amino acids. The V gene lost 3 bases and the J gene lost 4 bases, with 13 bases spanning the gap. The CDR3 DNA is TGTGCCAGCAGCCAGTCCGGGACTTTGTACAATGAGCAGTTCTTC. The encoded protein is CASSQSGTLYNEQFF.

This clonotype was counted ten times or more. This rearrangement joins TRBV28 to TRBJ2-1; D may correspond to TRBD1 or TRBD2 (5 bases each). This CDR3 comprises 15 residues. Germline V gene data show CDR1 as MDHEN and CDR2 as SYDVKM. Trimming cost V 3 bases and J 4 bases, with 13 bases left between them. CDR3 DNA: TGTGCCAGCAGTTTCGCCGGGGCAGGTTACAATGAGCAGTTCTTC. Protein sequence: CASSFAGAGYNEQFF.

This clonotype was seen ten or more times. The chain is built from TRBV28 and TRBJ1-5; D gene unclear. This CDR3 comprises 18 residues. Trimming took off 8 bases at V and 2 bases at J, with 25 bases between the two ends. From germline, CDR1 is MDHEN and CDR2 SYDVKM. The CDR3 coding sequence is TGTGCCAGCCACGCCTCGGTTTTCCGGGGAACAGGCAATCAGCCCCAGCATTTT. Its translation is CASHASVFRGTGNQPQHF.

This chain uses TRBV30 with TRBJ1-1, with D hard to call. Deletions cut 0 bases from V and 1 base from J, with 6 bases between. There are 13 residues in the CDR3. The germline gives CDR1 GTSNPN, CDR2 SVGIG (reference sequence). CDR3 nucleotides: TGTGCCTGGAGTGTAGACCGGAACACTGAAGCTTTCTTT. Residues: CAWSVDRNTEAFF.

This chain uses TRBV15 with TRBJ2-2; D not certain. Germline assignment: CDR1 LNHNV and CDR2 YYDKDF (reference sequence). V shed 8 bases and J shed 8 bases, with 9 bases lying between them. The CDR3 has 11 amino acids. Written as DNA, the CDR3 is TGTGCCACCCAAGAATTGGGGGAGCTGTTTTTT. This translates into CATQELGELFF.

Details on this clonotype: Since a much larger clone is just one base distant, this may be a read error. V usage is TRBV19 and J usage is TRBJ2-1; a possible D gene is TRBD2 (7 bases). With 1 base removed from V and 2 bases from J, the gap between germline ends came to 9 bases. The CDR3 consists of 15 residues. In germline, CDR1 is LNHDA, CDR2 SQIVND (reference sequence). This chain's CDR3 is CASSIGGGPYNEQFF. CDR3 in DNA: TGTGCCAGTAGTATAGGGGGGGGGCCCTACAATGAGCAGTTCTTC.

V is TRBV19 and J is TRBJ1-3, with D unresolved. The germline CDR1 and CDR2 sequences are LNHDA and SQIVND (reference sequence). The CDR3 runs 14 residues. Trimming took off 7 bases at V and 4 bases at J, with 14 bases between the two ends. CDR3 amino acids: CASNARATGNTIYF. The CDR3 DNA follows: TGTGCCAGTAATGCGCGTGCGACGGGAAACACCATATATTTT.